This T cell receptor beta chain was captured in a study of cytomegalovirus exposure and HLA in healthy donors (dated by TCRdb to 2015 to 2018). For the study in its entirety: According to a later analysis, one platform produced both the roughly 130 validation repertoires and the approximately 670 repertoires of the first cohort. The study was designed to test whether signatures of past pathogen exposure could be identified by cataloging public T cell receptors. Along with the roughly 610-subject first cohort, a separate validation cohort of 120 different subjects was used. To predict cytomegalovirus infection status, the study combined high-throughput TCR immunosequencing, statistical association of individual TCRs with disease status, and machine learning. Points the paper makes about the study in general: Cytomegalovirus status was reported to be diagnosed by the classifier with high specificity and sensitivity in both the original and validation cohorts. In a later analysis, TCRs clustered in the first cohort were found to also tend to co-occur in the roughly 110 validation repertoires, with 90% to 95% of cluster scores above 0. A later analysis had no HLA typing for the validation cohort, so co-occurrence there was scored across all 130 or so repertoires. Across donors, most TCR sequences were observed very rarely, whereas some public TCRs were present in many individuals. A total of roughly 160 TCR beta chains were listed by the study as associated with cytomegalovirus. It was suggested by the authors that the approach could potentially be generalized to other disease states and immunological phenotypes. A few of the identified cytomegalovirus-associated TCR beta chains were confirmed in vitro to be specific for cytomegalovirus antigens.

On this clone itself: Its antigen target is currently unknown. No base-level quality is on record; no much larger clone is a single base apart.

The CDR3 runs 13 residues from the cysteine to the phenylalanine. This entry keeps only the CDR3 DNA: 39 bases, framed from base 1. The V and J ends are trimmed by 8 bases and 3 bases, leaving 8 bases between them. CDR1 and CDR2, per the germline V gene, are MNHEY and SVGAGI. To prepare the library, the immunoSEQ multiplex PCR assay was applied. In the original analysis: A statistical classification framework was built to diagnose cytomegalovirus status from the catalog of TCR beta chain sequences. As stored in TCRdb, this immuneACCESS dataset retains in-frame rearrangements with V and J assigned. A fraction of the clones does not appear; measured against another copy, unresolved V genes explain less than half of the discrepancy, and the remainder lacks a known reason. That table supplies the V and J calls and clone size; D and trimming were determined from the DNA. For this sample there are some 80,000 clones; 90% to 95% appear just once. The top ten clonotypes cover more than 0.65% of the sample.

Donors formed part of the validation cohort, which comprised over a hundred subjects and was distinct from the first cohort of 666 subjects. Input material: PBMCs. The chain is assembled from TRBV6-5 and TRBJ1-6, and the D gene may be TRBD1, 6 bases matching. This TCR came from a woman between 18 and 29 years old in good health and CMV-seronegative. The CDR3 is CASRQDYNSPLHF. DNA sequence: TGTGCCAGCCGACAGGACTATAATTCACCCCTCCACTTT.